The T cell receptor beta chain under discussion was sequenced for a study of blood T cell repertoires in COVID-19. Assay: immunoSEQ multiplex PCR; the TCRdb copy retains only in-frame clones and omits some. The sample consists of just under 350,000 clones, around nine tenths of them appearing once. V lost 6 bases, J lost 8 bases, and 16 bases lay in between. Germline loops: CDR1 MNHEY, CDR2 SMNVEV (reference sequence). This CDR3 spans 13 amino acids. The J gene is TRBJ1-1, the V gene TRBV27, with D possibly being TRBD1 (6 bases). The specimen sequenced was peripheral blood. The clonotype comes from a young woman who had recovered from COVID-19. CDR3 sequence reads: CASSSKQGREAFF. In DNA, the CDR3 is TGTGCCAGCAGCTCGAAACAGGGTAGGGAAGCTTTCTTT.